These 15 T cell receptor beta chains came from one sample sequenced in a study of blood T cell repertoires in COVID-19. Method: immunoSEQ multiplex PCR; TCRdb's copy keeps in-frame clones and lacks some. This sample has some 170,000 clones, with around 80% found just once. Material: peripheral blood. All receptors derive from a man aged 60 to 69 with acute or convalescent COVID-19.

The rearrangement links TRBV7-9 to TRBJ1-5; 8 bases are a match to TRBD1. CDR1 and CDR2 from the germline V gene are SEHNR and FQNEAQ (reference sequence). The CDR3 has 14 amino acids. The ends lost 5 bases at V and 6 bases at J; junction bases unmatched: 6. CDR3 in DNA: TGTGCCAGCAGCCCCGGACAGGGCCTTCAGCCCCAGCATTTT. This encodes CASSPGQGLQPQHF.

CDR3 sequence: CASSPSSADTQYF. CDR3 bases: TGTGCCAGCTCACCTTCTAGCGCAGATACGCAGTATTTT. This sequence joins TRBV18 and TRBJ2-3; possibly TRBD2 for D (6 bases). Germline CDR1 reads KGHSH; CDR2 reads LQKENI. V gave up 3 bases and J gave up 4 bases, with 8 bases separating them. The CDR3 runs 13 residues.

This clone was counted only a few times. This chain links TRBV27 with TRBJ1-1; D is unresolved. The CDR3 contains 15 residues. Trimming took 0 bases from V and 3 from J, leaving 11 bases between them. Per the germline V gene, CDR1 is MNHEY and CDR2 is SMNVEV (reference sequence). The CDR3 protein is CASSLSPIPDTEAFF. The CDR3 DNA is TGTGCCAGCAGTTTATCTCCAATTCCGGACACTGAAGCTTTCTTT.

V is TRBV27 and J is TRBJ2-3; 7 nucleotides match TRBD2. CDR3 length equals 17 residues. The V gene's germline CDR1 is MNHEY and CDR2 SMNVEV (reference sequence). J gave up 0 bases and V 0 bases, and 6 bases lay outside the gene matches. In nucleotides, the CDR3 is TGTGCCAGCAGTTTATCCATGGGAGGGGAGAGCACAGATACGCAGTATTTT. Translated, it gives CASSLSMGGESTDTQYF.

The V gene is TRBV5-8, the J gene TRBJ2-7, with 8 bases fitting TRBD1. V lost 3 bases and J lost 3; bases outside the gene matches: 17. CDR3 length: 18 residues. Per the germline V gene, CDR1 is SGHTS and CDR2 is YDEGEE. The CDR3 spells CASSWGASRQGIFYEQYF. The CDR3 DNA reads TGTGCCAGCAGCTGGGGGGCGTCCCGACAGGGGATCTTCTACGAGCAGTACTTC.

This clone occurred a few times. V and J are TRBV16 and TRBJ1-2; 8 nucleotides agree with TRBD1. There are 14 residues in the CDR3. Germline trimming cut 4 bases from V and 7 bases from J; bases unmatched to any gene: 8. Germline-derived CDR1 and CDR2 are KGHSY and FQNENV. The CDR3 here is CASSLNGQGGGYTF. CDR3 sequence (DNA): TGTGCCAGCAGCCTAAACGGACAGGGTGGTGGCTACACCTTC. The variable domain in full, with the rest retrieved from reference TRBV16 and TRBJ1-2, is GEEVAQTPKHLVRGEGQKAKLYCAPIKGHSYVFWYQQVLKNEFKFLISFQNENVFDETGMPKERFSAKCLPNSPCSLEIQATKLEDSAVYFCASSLNGQGGGYTFGSGTRLTVV.

The chain has TRBV6-5 and TRBJ1-2; D is ambiguous. Trimming removed 7 bases from V and 5 bases from J, with 20 bases in between. The CDR3 sequence is 15 residues long. In germline, CDR1 is MNHEY, CDR2 SVGAGI. The CDR3 DNA reads as TGTGCCAGCACCTCACGGGTCGCCTCTATTTATGGCTACACCTTC. This gives the protein CASTSRVASIYGYTF.

The gene calls are TRBV6-5 and TRBJ1-4, with 7 bases fitting TRBD1. V lost 3 bases and J lost 7; bases outside the gene matches: 2. The CDR3 is 13 residues long. Looked up from germline, CDR1 is MNHEY and CDR2 is SVGAGI. The CDR3 protein is CASSYNRGEKLFF. The CDR3 DNA follows: TGTGCCAGCAGTTATAACAGGGGTGAAAAACTGTTTTTT.

The genes are TRBV19 and TRBJ2-7; 8 bases agree with TRBD2. J was trimmed by 1 base and V by 1 base; bases with no gene match: 3. This CDR3 spans 15 amino acids. Germline V gene sequence: CDR1 LNHDA, CDR2 SQIVND (reference sequence). CDR3 in amino acids: CASSIGLASSYEQYF. CDR3 nucleotides: TGTGCCAGTAGTATAGGACTAGCGAGTTCCTACGAGCAGTACTTC. Filled out from reference TRBV19 and TRBJ2-7, the complete variable domain reads DGGITQSPKYLFRKEGQNVTLSCEQNLNHDAMYWYRQDPGQGLRLIYYSQIVNDFQKGDIAEGYSVSREKKESFPLTVTSAQKNPTAFYLCASSIGLASSYEQYFGPGTRLTVT.

The genes are TRBV18 and TRBJ2-2, with a tentative D call TRBD1 (6 bases). Trimming shortened V by 4 bases and J by 3 bases, and 6 bases separated the two germline ends. The CDR3 is 13 amino acids. The germline V gene has CDR1 KGHSH and CDR2 LQKENI. CDR3 nucleotides: TGTGCCAGCTCACAGGGGGACACCGGGGAGCTGTTTTTT. It translates to CASSQGDTGELFF.

The chain is built from TRBV20-1 and TRBJ1-4; 8 nucleotides agree with TRBD1. Losses at the gene ends were 3 bases for V and 7 bases for J; bases not matched to a gene: 4. The CDR3 loop spans 13 amino acids. CDR1 is DFQATT, CDR2 SNEGSKA, per germline (reference sequence). The chain's CDR3 is CSASWTGLEKLFF. The CDR3 DNA reads as TGCAGTGCTAGTTGGACAGGGCTTGAAAAACTGTTTTTT.

The V gene is TRBV4-3, the J gene TRBJ2-3; 9 bases are shared with TRBD2. The junction had 7 bases not matched to a gene; V was cut back by 2 bases and J by 7 bases. This CDR3 comprises 15 residues. From germline, CDR1 is LGHNA and CDR2 YSLEER. The CDR3 bases are TGCGCCAGCAGCCAATGGGGTAGCGGGGGATATACGCAGTATTTT. It translates to CASSQWGSGGYTQYF.

The chain links TRBV7-3 to TRBJ1-2; tentatively, D is TRBD1 (5 bases). Germline CDR1 and CDR2: SGHTA and FQGTGA. The CDR3 length is 15 residues. Trimming cost V 10 bases and J 6 bases, with 24 bases left between them. In DNA form, the CDR3 reads TGTGCCACACAAGACAGTGCCCCATCGAAGGATGGCTACACCTTC. It is translated as CATQDSAPSKDGYTF.

This rearrangement joins TRBV11-2 to TRBJ2-1; D uncertain. The CDR3 spans 14 residues. Looked up from germline, CDR1 is SGHAT and CDR2 is FQNNGV. V lost 5 bases, J lost 4 bases, and 12 bases lay in between. This CDR3 reads CASSPLSGYNEQFF. CDR3 sequence (DNA): TGTGCCAGCAGCCCCCTGTCAGGTTACAATGAGCAGTTCTTC.

This clone was recorded once. J is TRBJ1-6 and V is TRBV15; 7 bases align to TRBD1. J gave up 9 bases and V 6 bases, and 8 bases lay outside the gene matches. Germline CDR1 reads LNHNV; CDR2 reads YYDKDF (reference sequence). CDR3 size: 14 residues. The CDR3 coding sequence is TGTGCCACCAGAGCCGACAGGGCAGCTTCACCCCTCCACTTT. This gives the protein CATRADRAASPLHF.